This T cell receptor beta chain was sequenced during a study of shared clonotypes between healthy human individuals. General study results and limits: What naive subsets generally showed was a larger estimated richness than memory subsets showed. Limited genetic and exposure-history diversity came from having few donors.

With 0 bases removed from V and 7 bases from J, the gap between germline ends came to 14 bases. CDR3 length: 15 amino acids. As to this clone: Antigen: not known.

The input for sorted-subset replicate PCRs was approximately 200 ng DNA, tens of thousands of T cell genomes. The protocol was immunoSEQ multiplex PCR, while the TCRdb copy is restricted to in-frame clones and leaves out a portion. The repertoire includes approximately 1.5 million clones, 98% of them detected once, and roughly 0.45% sits in the top ten. The specimen was naive CD4+ T cells sorted from blood. Subset of the sample: CD45RA+ positively selected. The rearrangement uses TRBV5-3 and TRBJ1-5; D possibly corresponds to TRBD1 (6 bases). TRBV5-3 is placed among ORFs of uncertain function. The receptor was derived from a man aged 25-45 years in good health. The CDR3 nucleotides are TGTGCCAGAAGCTTGGCCCGACAGGTGGGGCAGCCCCAGCATTTT. Translating it yields CARSLARQVGQPQHF.